Below, 16 T cell receptor beta chains from the same sample are listed, as sequenced in a study of OX40 agonist ivuxolimab in advanced cancers. The data were produced by immunoSEQ multiplex PCR, yet TCRdb's version contains in-frame clones alone and is incomplete. The sample holds tens of thousands of clones, approximately 90% seen once. The sequencing here drew on CD4+ or CD8+ T cells sorted from blood, taken in a trial of the OX40 agonist ivuxolimab. The receptors were sampled from an adult with an advanced solid tumor such as melanoma, head and neck, liver or kidney cancer.

This clone appeared a few times. The chain uses TRBV14 and TRBJ1-1; D is ambiguous. Trimming removed 7 bases from V and 0 bases from J, with 9 bases in between. CDR1 and CDR2 from the germline V gene are SGHDN and FVKESK. The CDR3 covers 13 residues. This CDR3 reads CASKQYLNTEAFF. DNA for the CDR3: TGTGCCAGCAAACAGTATTTGAACACTGAAGCTTTCTTT.

V usage is TRBV6-6 and J usage is TRBJ2-3; D unresolved. Trimming left V 6 bases short and J 0 bases short, with 7 bases between. The germline V gene encodes CDR1 MNHNY and CDR2 SVGAGI (reference sequence). There are 13 residues in the CDR3. The chain's CDR3 is CASRVSSTDTQYF. CDR3 nucleotides: TGTGCCAGCAGGGTTTCTAGCACAGATACGCAGTATTTT.

The genes are TRBV10-3 and TRBJ2-3; 10 bases are a match to TRBD2. The V gene end was trimmed by 0 bases and the J gene end by 1 base; junction bases not matched to a gene: 4. In germline, CDR1 is ENHRY, CDR2 SYGVKD. This CDR3 has 17 residues. The CDR3 nucleotides are TGTGCCATCAGTGAGTCAATAGCGGGGGGACGCACAGATACGCAGTATTTT. Translation: CAISESIAGGRTDTQYF.

V is TRBV18 and J is TRBJ2-5; no clear D. The germline V gene encodes CDR1 KGHSH and CDR2 LQKENI. V dropped 0 bases and J dropped 0 bases, with 8 bases sitting between them. CDR3 length: 15 residues. The CDR3 nucleotides are TGTGCCAGCTCACCACCGGCGCCACACCAAGAGACCCAGTACTTC. This sequence encodes CASSPPAPHQETQYF. The full variable domain, in which reference TRBV18 and TRBJ2-5 provide the parts outside the CDR3, is NAGVMQNPRHLVRRRGQEARLRCSPMKGHSHVYWYRQLPEEGLKFMVYLQKENIIDESGMPKERFSAEFPKEGPSILRIQQVVRGDSAAYFCASSPPAPHQETQYFGPGTRLLVL.

The chain joins TRBV5-4 to TRBJ2-7; 13 bases align to TRBD2. Germline CDR1 and CDR2: SGHNT and YYREEE (reference sequence). The length of the CDR3 is 14 residues. V trimming: 3 bases; J trimming: 5 bases; junction bases outside the gene matches: 2. The CDR3 loop reads CASSSTSGRNEQYF. CDR3 sequence (DNA): TGTGCCAGCAGCTCGACTAGCGGGAGGAACGAGCAGTACTTC.

The CDR3 DNA reads TGTGCCAGCAGCCATGGGGACAGAAGTCTTTACAATGAGCAGTTCTTC. It codes for CASSHGDRSLYNEQFF. The chain carries TRBV5-4 and TRBJ2-1; 7 nucleotides line up with TRBD1. The CDR3 has 16 residues. Germline-derived CDR1 and CDR2 are SGHNT and YYREEE (reference sequence). J lost 4 bases, V lost 4 bases, and 11 bases had no gene match.

The rearrangement links TRBV11-3 to TRBJ2-1; the match to TRBD2 covers 10 bases. Per germline, CDR1 SGHNT and CDR2 YENEEA. J lost 5 bases, V lost 5 bases, and 9 bases had no gene match. The CDR3 runs 16 residues. This chain's CDR3 is CASSTSPSGGDNEQFF. The CDR3, as DNA: TGTGCCAGCAGCACCAGTCCTAGCGGGGGAGACAATGAGCAGTTCTTC.

This sequence joins TRBV18 and TRBJ2-7; no reliable D call. V was pared by 3 bases and J by 6 bases, with 21 bases between. Germline CDR1 reads KGHSH; CDR2 reads LQKENI. The CDR3 is made up of 16 amino acids. The CDR3 DNA sequence: TGTGCCAGCTCACCCTTTAACCGCTTTGAGGTGGGCGAGCAGTACTTC. It codes for CASSPFNRFEVGEQYF. Filled out from reference TRBV18 and TRBJ2-7, the complete variable domain reads NAGVMQNPRHLVRRRGQEARLRCSPMKGHSHVYWYRQLPEEGLKFMVYLQKENIIDESGMPKERFSAEFPKEGPSILRIQQVVRGDSAAYFCASSPFNRFEVGEQYFGPGTRLTVT.

V gene TRBV11-3 combines with J gene TRBJ2-1; a weak D match, TRBD2 (5 bases). Per germline, CDR1 SGHNT and CDR2 YENEEA. The CDR3 totals 15 residues. Trimming removed 5 bases from V and 6 bases from J, with 17 bases in between. The CDR3 region has the DNA TGTGCCAGCAGCGTGACTGGCCTAGCCGTCAATGAGCAGTTCTTC. Translation: CASSVTGLAVNEQFF. Full variable domain (remainder filled in from reference TRBV11-3 and TRBJ2-1): EAGVVQSPRYKIIEKKQPVAFWCNPISGHNTLYWYLQNLGQGPELLIRYENEEAVDDSQLPKDRFSAERLKGVDSTLKIQPAELGDSAVYLCASSVTGLAVNEQFFGPGTRLTVL.

The chain carries TRBV6-5 and TRBJ2-7; 7 bases align to TRBD2. The junction had 14 bases not matched to a gene; V was cut back by 11 bases and J by 7 bases. Germline V gene sequence: CDR1 MNHEY, CDR2 SVGAGI. This CDR3 comprises 13 residues. CDR3 DNA sequence: TGTGCCGTTCGGACGGGGGGAACGGGAGAGCAGTACTTC. Protein: CAVRTGGTGEQYF.

The chain couples TRBV29-1 to TRBJ2-7; 9 bases are a match to TRBD1. Germline assignment: CDR1 SQVTM and CDR2 ANQGSEA. This CDR3 region has 12 residues. The trim removed 6 bases at V and 6 bases at J, leaving 6 bases unmatched. In DNA form, the CDR3 reads TGCAGCGTGGGGACAGGGAGGAGCGAGCAGTACTTC. It yields the protein CSVGTGRSEQYF.

The chain carries TRBV7-2 and TRBJ2-6; D gene ambiguous. V was shortened by 1 base and J by 0 bases, with 7 bases between the two germline ends. The CDR3 has 16 amino acids. Germline assignment: CDR1 SGHTA and CDR2 FQGNSA. CDR3 in amino acids: CASSLGPSSGANVLTF. In DNA form, the CDR3 reads TGTGCCAGCAGCTTAGGGCCGAGCTCTGGGGCCAACGTCCTGACTTTC.

The CDR3 DNA sequence: TGTGCCAGCAACCGACAGGGTAGCTACAATGAGCAGTTCTTC. Its translation is CASNRQGSYNEQFF. The V call is TRBV2, the J call TRBJ2-1; 7 nucleotides line up with TRBD1. This CDR3 region has 14 residues. J gave up 3 bases and V 7 bases, and 6 bases lay outside the gene matches. Germline CDR1 SNHLY, CDR2 FYNNEI.

The chain has TRBV19 and TRBJ2-1; D is unclear. Per germline, CDR1 LNHDA and CDR2 SQIVND (reference sequence). V was trimmed by 1 base and J by 8 bases, leaving 12 bases between them. CDR3 length: 14 amino acids. The CDR3 coding sequence is TGTGCCAGTAGTATAGTAAAGGGTCGGGATGAGCAGTTCTTC. Encoded protein: CASSIVKGRDEQFF. Full variable domain (remainder filled in from reference TRBV19 and TRBJ2-1): DGGITQSPKYLFRKEGQNVTLSCEQNLNHDAMYWYRQDPGQGLRLIYYSQIVNDFQKGDIAEGYSVSREKKESFPLTVTSAQKNPTAFYLCASSIVKGRDEQFFGPGTRLTVL.

This rearrangement joins TRBV6-6 to TRBJ2-5, with D perhaps given as TRBD1 or TRBD2 (6 bases each). In germline, CDR1 is MNHNY, CDR2 SVGAGI (reference sequence). Trimming stripped 6 bases from V and 2 bases from J, with 16 bases between. The CDR3 loop spans 15 amino acids. CDR3 coding DNA: TGTGCCAGCAGCCGACAGGAGGGTTCACAAGAGACCCAGTACTTC. This encodes CASSRQEGSQETQYF.

DNA for the CDR3: TGTGCCAGCAGTTCGTCAGCCCAGGGGAACACTGAAGCTTTCTTT. Translation gives CASSSSAQGNTEAFF. The gene calls are TRBV28 and TRBJ1-1, with D tentatively TRBD1 (5 bases). Trimming pared 4 bases from V and 1 base from J, leaving 13 bases between. CDR1 and CDR2 from the germline V gene are MDHEN and SYDVKM. The CDR3 loop spans 15 amino acids.